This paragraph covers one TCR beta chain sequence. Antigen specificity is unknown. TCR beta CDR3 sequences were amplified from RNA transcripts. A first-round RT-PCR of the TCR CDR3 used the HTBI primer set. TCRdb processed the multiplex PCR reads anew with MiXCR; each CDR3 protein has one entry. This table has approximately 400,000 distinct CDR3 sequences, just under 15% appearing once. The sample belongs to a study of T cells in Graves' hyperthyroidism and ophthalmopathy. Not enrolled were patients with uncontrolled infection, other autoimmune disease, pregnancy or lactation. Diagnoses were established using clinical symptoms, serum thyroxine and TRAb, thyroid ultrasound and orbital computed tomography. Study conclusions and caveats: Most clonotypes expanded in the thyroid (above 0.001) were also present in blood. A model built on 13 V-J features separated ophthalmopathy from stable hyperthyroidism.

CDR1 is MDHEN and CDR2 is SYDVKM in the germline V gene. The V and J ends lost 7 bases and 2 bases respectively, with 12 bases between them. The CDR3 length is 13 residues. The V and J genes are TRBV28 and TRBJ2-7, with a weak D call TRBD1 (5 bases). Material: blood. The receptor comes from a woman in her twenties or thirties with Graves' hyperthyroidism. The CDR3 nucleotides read TGTGCCAGCACCCAGGGCAGGGCCTACGAGCAGTACTTC. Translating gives CASTQGRAYEQYF.